The subject of this entry is one TCR beta chain. The source of the sample is a study of blood T cell repertoires in COVID-19. Overall study context: Acute-phase and convalescent COVID-19 samples originated in the United States, Italy and Spain.

In the original workflow: Amplification of reference gene primers provided the estimated nucleated cell counts. Profiled with immunoSEQ multiplex PCR; TCRdb holds only in-frame clones, not every one. That table supplies the V and J calls and clone size; D and trimming were determined from the DNA. The data contain 350,000 to 450,000 clones, about nine tenths of them singletons. Enrolled through a virtual design, the participants were between roughly 18 and 90 years of age and came from 24 US areas. V lost 4 bases to trimming and J lost 5 bases; unmatched junction nucleotides: 7. The CDR3 extends over 15 amino acids. Germline V gene lookup returns CDR1 SGHTA and CDR2 FQGNSA.

The sequencing sample was made of PBMCs or T cells enriched from blood (not recorded which). The clonotype comes from a middle-aged woman who had been exposed to COVID-19. The chain carries TRBV7-2 and TRBJ2-7, with 11 nucleotides matching TRBD2. The CDR3 spells CASSSQTSGINEQYF. The CDR3 nucleotides read TGTGCCAGCAGCTCCCAGACTAGCGGGATCAACGAGCAGTACTTC. Filled out from reference TRBV7-2 and TRBJ2-7, the complete variable domain reads GAGVSQSPSNKVTEKGKDVELRCDPISGHTALYWYRQSLGQGLEFLIYFQGNSAPDKSGLPSDRFSAERTGGSVSTLTIQRTQQEDSAVYLCASSSQTSGINEQYFGPGTRLTVT.